The clone carrying this TCR beta chain has more than one count but fewer than ten. Its antigen is undetermined. Combining a sample-barcoded 5' primer with a J-beta primer mix, a second PCR ran for about 7 to 12 cycles. One entry per CDR3 protein results from TCRdb running MiXCR on the 5' RACE reads. This sample has 1.5 million to 2 million distinct CDR3 sequences, with roughly 32% found just once. The record originates from a study of blood T cells in healthy people across ages. General study points: Naive CD4+ cells and diversity were both higher in long-lived donors than in aged donors.

Germline CDR1 is DFQATT and CDR2 is SNEGSKA (reference sequence). The CDR3 consists of 16 residues. V shed 4 bases, J shed 3 bases, and the junction held 6 bases outside the gene matches. The TCR originated in a woman in her 30s in good health. The chain has TRBV20-1 and TRBJ2-7; 16 bases are shared with TRBD2. Sequencing used blood. In nucleotides, the CDR3 is TGCAGTGCTAAGGGACTAGCGGGGGGGTTGGTCTACGAGCAGTACTTC. Translated, it gives CSAKGLAGGLVYEQYF.